This T cell receptor (beta chain) was found in a study of T cell responses to AZD1222 COVID-19 vaccine. Study conclusions and caveats: Of the AZD1222 recipients, only five to seven were seropositive at baseline.

Second-dose timings of about 4 or about 12 weeks were pooled. As concerns this clone: Antigen specificity is unknown.

TCRdb keeps only in-frame clones here, not all; method: immunoSEQ multiplex PCR. The profile covers more than 80,000 clones, with about 91% appearing a single time and 28% taken by the ten largest. V was shortened by 6 bases and J by 0 bases, with 15 bases between the two germline ends. The CDR3 contains 15 residues. Germline-derived CDR1 and CDR2 are MNHEY and SVGAGI. This TCR was sampled from an adult who received the AZD1222 COVID-19 vaccine. This material consisted of peripheral blood, taken 28 days after the second AZD1222 dose. The V and J genes are TRBV6-5 and TRBJ2-7; D assignment may be TRBD1 or TRBD2 (6 bases each). The CDR3: CASREGVSPSYEQYF. The CDR3 DNA reads TGTGCCAGCAGGGAGGGGGTTTCTCCCTCCTACGAGCAGTACTTC.